Sequencing of this TCR beta chain was carried out in a study of blood T cell repertoires in COVID-19. Study-level background: The United States, Italy and Spain provided the acute and convalescent COVID-19 samples. T cells, B-cell-depleted T cells, or PBMCs provided the cDNA or gDNA that served as material.

The table came from immunoSEQ multiplex PCR; TCRdb's copy has only in-frame clones and leaves some out. The data contain about 260,000 clones, 85% to 90% of them singletons. After removal of 4 bases from V and 3 bases from J, the junction contained 6 bases not matched to a gene. CDR1 and CDR2 (germline): SNHLY, FYNNEI. The CDR3 is made up of 17 amino acids. The age range of participants was 18 to 89 years, with residence in 20 to 25 US areas. Before they entered the study, exposed participants had met a COVID-19 case within 2 weeks. The chain couples TRBV2 to TRBJ2-4, with 13 bases fitting TRBD2. Source material: PBMCs or T cells enriched from blood (not recorded which). The sequence was collected from a man in his fifties or sixties who had been exposed to COVID-19. CDR3 coding DNA: TGTGCCAGCAGTGGAGGACTAGCGGGAGCAGGCAAAAACATTCAGTACTTC. It yields the protein CASSGGLAGAGKNIQYF.